This passage covers 12 T cell receptor beta chains from one sample sequenced in a study of T cells in Graves' hyperthyroidism and ophthalmopathy. Using RNA transcripts as the source, TCR beta CDR3 regions were amplified. The HTBI primer set was used in a first-round RT-PCR of the TCR CDR3. TCRdb recomputed calls from the multiplex PCR reads with MiXCR, one row per CDR3 protein. The repertoire holds 550,000 to 700,000 distinct CDR3 sequences, with about half as singletons. The sequencing sample was made of peripheral blood or thyroid tissue (not recorded which). These receptors all stem from an adult woman with Graves' disease, either hyperthyroidism or ophthalmopathy (not recorded which).

In its sample, this clonotype was seen a few times. The chain uses TRBV30 and TRBJ1-5; 7 bases line up with TRBD1. V shed 0 bases and J 2 bases; nucleotides not matched to a gene: 1. The V gene's germline CDR1 is GTSNPN and CDR2 SVGIG (reference sequence). This CDR3 has 14 residues. The CDR3 region has the DNA TGTGCCTGGAGTGTAGACAGGGGCAATCAGCCCCAGCATTTT. Translated: CAWSVDRGNQPQHF.

This clonotype turned up a few times. The chain recombines TRBV9 with TRBJ2-5, with 11 bases identical to TRBD2. CDR1 is SGDLS and CDR2 is YYNGEE in the germline V gene. This CDR3 is built from 13 residues. Unmatched junction bases numbered 6, after V lost 9 bases and J lost 5 bases. DNA of the CDR3: TGTGCCATCTTAGCGGGGGGGGGCGAGACCCAGTACTTC. It specifies CAILAGGGETQYF. The full variable domain, its missing parts supplied by reference TRBV9 and TRBJ2-5, is DSGVTQTPKHLITATGQRVTLRCSPRSGDLSVYWYQQSLDQGLQFLIQYYNGEERAKGNILERFSAQQFPDLHSELNLSSLELGDSALYFCAILAGGGETQYFGPGTRLLVL.

The CDR3 DNA is TGTGCCAGCAGCTTCTCCTCCGGGACCCAGAACACTGAAGCTTTCTTT. It encodes CASSFSSGTQNTEAFF. V is TRBV7-3 and J is TRBJ1-1; D possibly corresponds to TRBD1 (5 bases). Germline values: CDR1 SGHTA, CDR2 FQGTGA. This CDR3 spans 16 amino acids. V lost 3 bases, J lost 1 base, and 15 bases lay in between.

The rearrangement joins TRBV9 to TRBJ1-5, with TRBD1 matching over 7 bases. Trimming took 2 bases from V and 11 from J; bases not matched to a gene: 10. Germline V lookup: CDR1 SGDLS, CDR2 YYNGEE. The CDR3 consists of 14 residues. In DNA form, the CDR3 reads TGTGCCAGCAGCGTCGAGGACAGGTCAGGGACCCAGCATTTT. It is translated as CASSVEDRSGTQHF.

This chain links TRBV15 with TRBJ2-5, with TRBD2 matching 7 bases. The CDR3 spans 14 residues. Germline V gene sequence: CDR1 LNHNV, CDR2 YYDKDF (reference sequence). The junction had 3 bases not matched to a gene; V was cut back by 3 bases and J by 2 bases. In nucleotides, the CDR3 is TGTGCCACCAGCAGTGGGAGGGTGCAAGAGACCCAGTACTTC. It encodes CATSSGRVQETQYF.

As to this clonotype: A single base separates this from a much larger clone, so it may be a read error. The V and J genes are TRBV6-6 and TRBJ1-3; possibly TRBD1 for D (5 bases). The germline V gene has CDR1 MNHNY and CDR2 SVGAGI (reference sequence). The CDR3 loop spans 16 amino acids. CDR3 residues: CASSGGTVRSRNTIYF. Here the CDR3 DNA reads TGTGCCAGCAGTGGTGGGACGGTCCGCTCTAGAAACACCATATATTTT.

There are many counts of this clonotype. The chain uses TRBV29-1 and TRBJ1-2; TRBD1 matches at 10 bases. V shed 4 bases and J 4 bases; nucleotides not matched to a gene: 6. The CDR3 has 14 residues. Germline lookup yields CDR1 SQVTM and CDR2 ANQGSEA. The CDR3 is CSVVLRDRGYGYTF. The CDR3 region has the DNA TGCAGCGTTGTTCTCCGGGACAGGGGCTATGGCTACACCTTC.

The chain combines TRBV20-1 with TRBJ2-2, with 8 bases fitting TRBD1. The CDR3 sequence is 13 residues long. Germline assignment: CDR1 DFQATT and CDR2 SNEGSKA (reference sequence). Trimming removed 4 bases from V and 4 bases from J; junction bases left unmatched: 2. The DNA for the CDR3 is TGCAGTGCTATGACAGGGGCCACCGGGGAGCTGTTTTTT. Protein sequence: CSAMTGATGELFF.

In this sample, this clonotype turned up many times. This rearrangement joins TRBV29-1 to TRBJ1-2, with a possible D match to TRBD1 (5 bases). Germline V gene data show CDR1 as SQVTM and CDR2 as ANQGSEA. CDR3 length equals 10 residues. CDR3 region: CAGDIYGYTF. CDR3 nucleotides: TGCGCGGGGGATATCTATGGCTACACCTTC. Full variable domain (rest looked up from reference TRBV29-1 and TRBJ1-2): SAVISQKPSRDICQRGTSLTIQCQVDSQVTMMFWYRQQPGQSLTLIATANQGSEATYESGFVIDKFPISRPNLTFSTLTVSNMSPEDSSIYLCAGDIYGYTFGSGTRLTVV.

To note about this clonotype: A much larger clone differs from this one at a single base, so this may be a read error. This chain connects TRBV5-1 to TRBJ2-5; D remains ambiguous. The CDR3 has 14 amino acids. CDR1 and CDR2 from the germline V gene are SGHRS and YFSETQ. CDR3 protein: CASSLRQTQEIQYF. For the CDR3, the DNA is TGCGCCAGCAGCTTAAGGCAGACCCAAGAGATCCAGTACTTC.

The CDR3 protein is CASSVDHRSGNTIYF. The CDR3 DNA is TGTGCCAGCAGCGTAGATCATCGGTCTGGAAACACCATATATTTT. The J gene is TRBJ1-3, the V gene TRBV9; D ambiguous. The germline V gene has CDR1 SGDLS and CDR2 YYNGEE. There are 15 residues in the CDR3. Trimming left V 0 bases short and J 1 base short, with 8 bases between.

The rearrangement links TRBV7-9 to TRBJ1-2; D not certain. The ends were cut back, 4 bases at V and 3 bases at J, with 12 bases in the middle. CDR1 SEHNR and CDR2 FQNEAQ come from the germline V gene (reference sequence). This CDR3 has 14 amino acids. CDR3 amino acids: CASSSEGSHYGYTF. For the CDR3, the DNA is TGTGCCAGCAGCTCAGAGGGCAGCCACTATGGCTACACCTTC.